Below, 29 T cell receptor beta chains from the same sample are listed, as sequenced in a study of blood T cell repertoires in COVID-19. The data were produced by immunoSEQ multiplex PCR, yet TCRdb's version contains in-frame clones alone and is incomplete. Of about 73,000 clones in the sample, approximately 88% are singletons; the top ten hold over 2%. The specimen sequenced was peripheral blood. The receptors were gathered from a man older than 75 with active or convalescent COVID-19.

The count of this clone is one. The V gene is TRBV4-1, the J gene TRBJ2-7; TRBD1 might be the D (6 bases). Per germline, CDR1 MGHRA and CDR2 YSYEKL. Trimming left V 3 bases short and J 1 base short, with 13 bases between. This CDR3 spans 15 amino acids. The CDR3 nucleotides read TGCGCCAGCAGCCAGCCGGGACACGCGTCCTACGAGCAGTACTTC. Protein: CASSQPGHASYEQYF.

CDR3 nucleotides: TGTGCCAGCCAGGGGGCCAGGATACAGAACTATGGCTACACCTTC. Translating it yields CASQGARIQNYGYTF. This chain connects TRBV19 to TRBJ1-2; 8 bases are a match to TRBD1. Germline V gene sequence: CDR1 LNHDA, CDR2 SQIVND (reference sequence). J lost 2 bases, V lost 9 bases, and 11 bases had no gene match. There are 15 residues in the CDR3.

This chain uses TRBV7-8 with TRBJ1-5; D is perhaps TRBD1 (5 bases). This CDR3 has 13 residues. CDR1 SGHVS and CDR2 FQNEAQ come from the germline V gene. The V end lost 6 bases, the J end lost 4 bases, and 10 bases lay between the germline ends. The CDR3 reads CASSGASNQPQHF. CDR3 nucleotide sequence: TGTGCCAGCAGTGGGGCCTCAAATCAGCCCCAGCATTTT.

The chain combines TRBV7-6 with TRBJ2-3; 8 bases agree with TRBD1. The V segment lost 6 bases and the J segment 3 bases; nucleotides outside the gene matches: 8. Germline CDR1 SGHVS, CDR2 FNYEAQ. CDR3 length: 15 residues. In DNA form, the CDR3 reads TGTGCCAGCAGTATCAGGGGGCATTTGACAGATACGCAGTATTTT. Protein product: CASSIRGHLTDTQYF.

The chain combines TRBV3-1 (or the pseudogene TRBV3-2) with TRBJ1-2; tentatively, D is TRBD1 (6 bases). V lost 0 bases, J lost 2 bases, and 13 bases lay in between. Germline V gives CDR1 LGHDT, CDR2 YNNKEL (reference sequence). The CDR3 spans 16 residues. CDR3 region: CASSQDVVQGNYGYTF. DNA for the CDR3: TGTGCCAGCAGCCAAGATGTCGTACAGGGAAACTATGGCTACACCTTC.

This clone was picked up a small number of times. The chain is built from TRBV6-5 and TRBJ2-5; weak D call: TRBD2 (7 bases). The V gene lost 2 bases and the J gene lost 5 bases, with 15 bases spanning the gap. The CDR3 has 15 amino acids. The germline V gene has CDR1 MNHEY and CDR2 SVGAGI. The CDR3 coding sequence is TGTGCCAGCAGTTACCGGGGGGCCGGCTCGGAGACCCAGTACTTC. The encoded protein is CASSYRGAGSETQYF.

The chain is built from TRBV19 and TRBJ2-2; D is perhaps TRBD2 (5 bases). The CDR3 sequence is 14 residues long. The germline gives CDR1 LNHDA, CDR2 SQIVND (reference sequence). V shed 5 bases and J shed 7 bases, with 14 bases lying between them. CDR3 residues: CASSPLDWVGELFF. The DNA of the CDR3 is TGTGCCAGTAGTCCCTTGGACTGGGTCGGGGAGCTGTTTTTT.

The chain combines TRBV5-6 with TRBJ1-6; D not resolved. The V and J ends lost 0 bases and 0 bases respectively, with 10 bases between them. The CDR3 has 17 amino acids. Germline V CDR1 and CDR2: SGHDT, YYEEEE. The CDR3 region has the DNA TGTGCCAGCAGCTTGGCGGGGTACGGCTCCTATAATTCACCCCTCCACTTT. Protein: CASSLAGYGSYNSPLHF. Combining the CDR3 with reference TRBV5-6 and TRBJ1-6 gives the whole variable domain DAGVTQSPTHLIKTRGQQVTLRCSPKSGHDTVSWYQQALGQGPQFIFQYYEEEERQRGNFPDRFSGHQFPNYSSELNVNALLLGDSALYLCASSLAGYGSYNSPLHFGNGTRLTVT.

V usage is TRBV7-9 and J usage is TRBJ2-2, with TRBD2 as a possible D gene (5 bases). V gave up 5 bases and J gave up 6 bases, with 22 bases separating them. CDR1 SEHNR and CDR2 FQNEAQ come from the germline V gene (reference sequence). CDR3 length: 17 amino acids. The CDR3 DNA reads TGTGCCAGCAGCCCCGCTTCGGCCTTGGGAGTATCCGGGGAGCTGTTTTTT. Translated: CASSPASALGVSGELFF.

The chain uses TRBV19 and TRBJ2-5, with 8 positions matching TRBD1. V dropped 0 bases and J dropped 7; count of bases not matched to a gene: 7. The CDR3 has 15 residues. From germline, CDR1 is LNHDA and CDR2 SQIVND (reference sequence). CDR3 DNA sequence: TGTGCCAGTAGTATAGATCTAACAGGGGGTCGGACCCAGTACTTC. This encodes CASSIDLTGGRTQYF.

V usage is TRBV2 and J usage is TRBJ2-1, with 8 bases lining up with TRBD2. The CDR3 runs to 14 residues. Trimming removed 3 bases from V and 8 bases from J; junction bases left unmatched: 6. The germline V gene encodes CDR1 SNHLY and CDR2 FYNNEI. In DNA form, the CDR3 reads TGTGCCAGCAGTGAGGGGACTAGTTTGGATGAGCAGTTCTTC. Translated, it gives CASSEGTSLDEQFF.

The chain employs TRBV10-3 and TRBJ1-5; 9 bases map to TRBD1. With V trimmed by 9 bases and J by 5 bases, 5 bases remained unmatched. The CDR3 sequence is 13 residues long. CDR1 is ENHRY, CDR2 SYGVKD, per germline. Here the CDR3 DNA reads TGTGCCATAGCGGACAGGGGAGATCAGCCCCAGCATTTT. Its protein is CAIADRGDQPQHF.

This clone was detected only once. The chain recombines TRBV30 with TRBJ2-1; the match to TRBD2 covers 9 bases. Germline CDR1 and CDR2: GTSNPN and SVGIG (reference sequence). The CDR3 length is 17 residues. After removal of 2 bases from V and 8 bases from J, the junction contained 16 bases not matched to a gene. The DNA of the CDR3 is TGTGCCTGGAGTCCACCCATCGGCCGCGGGGGGGCCTATGAGCAGTTCTTC. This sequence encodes CAWSPPIGRGGAYEQFF. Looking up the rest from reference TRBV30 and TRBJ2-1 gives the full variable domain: SQTIHQWPATLVQPVGSPLSLECTVEGTSNPNLYWYRQAAGRGLQLLFYSVGIGQISSEVPQNLSASRPQDRQFILSSKKLLLSDSGFYLCAWSPPIGRGGAYEQFFGPGTRLTVL.

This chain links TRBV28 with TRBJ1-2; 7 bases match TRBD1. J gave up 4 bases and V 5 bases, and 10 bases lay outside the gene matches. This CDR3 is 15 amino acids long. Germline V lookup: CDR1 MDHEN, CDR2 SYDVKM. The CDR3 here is CASSAQTGIAYGYTF. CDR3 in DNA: TGTGCCAGCAGTGCCCAGACAGGGATCGCCTATGGCTACACCTTC.

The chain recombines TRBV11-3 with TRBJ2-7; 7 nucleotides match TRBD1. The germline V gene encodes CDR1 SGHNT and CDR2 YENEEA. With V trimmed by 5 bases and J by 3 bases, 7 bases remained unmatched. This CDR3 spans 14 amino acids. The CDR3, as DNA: TGTGCCAGCAGCAGATTGGGACAGAACTACGAGCAGTACTTC. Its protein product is CASSRLGQNYEQYF. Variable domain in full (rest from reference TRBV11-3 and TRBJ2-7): EAGVVQSPRYKIIEKKQPVAFWCNPISGHNTLYWYLQNLGQGPELLIRYENEEAVDDSQLPKDRFSAERLKGVDSTLKIQPAELGDSAVYLCASSRLGQNYEQYFGPGTRLTVT.

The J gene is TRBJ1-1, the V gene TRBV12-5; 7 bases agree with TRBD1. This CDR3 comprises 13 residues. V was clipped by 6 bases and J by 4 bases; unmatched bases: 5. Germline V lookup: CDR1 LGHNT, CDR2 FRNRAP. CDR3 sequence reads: CASGSKGATEAFF. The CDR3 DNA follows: TGTGCTAGTGGGTCAAAGGGGGCCACTGAAGCTTTCTTT.

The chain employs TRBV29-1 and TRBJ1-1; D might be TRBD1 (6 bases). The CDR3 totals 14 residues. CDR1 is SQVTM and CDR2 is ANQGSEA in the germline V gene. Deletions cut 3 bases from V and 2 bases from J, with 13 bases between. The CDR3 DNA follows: TGCAGCGTTGACGTGACAGGTCAAAACACTGAAGCTTTCTTT. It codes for CSVDVTGQNTEAFF.

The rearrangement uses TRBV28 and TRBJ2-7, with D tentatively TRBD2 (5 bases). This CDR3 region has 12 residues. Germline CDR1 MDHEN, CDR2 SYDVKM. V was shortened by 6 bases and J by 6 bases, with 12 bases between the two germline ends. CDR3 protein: CASSTPEGEQYF. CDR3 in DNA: TGTGCCAGCAGCACCCCAGAGGGCGAGCAGTACTTC. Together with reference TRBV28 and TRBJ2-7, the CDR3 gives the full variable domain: DVKVTQSSRYLVKRTGEKVFLECVQDMDHENMFWYRQDPGLGLRLIYFSYDVKMKEKGDIPEGYSVSREKKERFSLILESASTNQTSMYLCASSTPEGEQYFGPGTRLTVT.

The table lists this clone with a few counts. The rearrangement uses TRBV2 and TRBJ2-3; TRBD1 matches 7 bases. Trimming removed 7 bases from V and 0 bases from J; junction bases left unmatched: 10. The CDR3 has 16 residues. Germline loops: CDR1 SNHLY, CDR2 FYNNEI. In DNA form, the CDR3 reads TGTGCCAGCAAACGGGACAGATATGCTAGCACAGATACGCAGTATTTT. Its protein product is CASKRDRYASTDTQYF.

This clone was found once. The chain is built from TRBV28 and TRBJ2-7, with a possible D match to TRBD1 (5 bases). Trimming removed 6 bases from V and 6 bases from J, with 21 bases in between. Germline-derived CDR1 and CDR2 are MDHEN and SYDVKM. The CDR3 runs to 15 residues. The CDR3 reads CASRLGGAPQGEQYF. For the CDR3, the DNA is TGTGCCAGCAGACTCGGCGGAGCCCCCCAGGGCGAGCAGTACTTC.

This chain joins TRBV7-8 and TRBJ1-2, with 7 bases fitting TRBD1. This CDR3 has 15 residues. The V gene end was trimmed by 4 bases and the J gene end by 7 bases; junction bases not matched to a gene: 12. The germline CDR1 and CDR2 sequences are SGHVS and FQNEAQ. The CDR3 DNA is TGTGCCAGCAGCTCCTATCGACAGGGATGGGGTGGCTACACCTTC. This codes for CASSSYRQGWGGYTF.

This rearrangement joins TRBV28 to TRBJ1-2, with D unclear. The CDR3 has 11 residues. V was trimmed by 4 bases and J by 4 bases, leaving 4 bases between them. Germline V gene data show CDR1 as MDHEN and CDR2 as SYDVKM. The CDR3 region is CASSSSYGYTF. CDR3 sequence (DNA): TGTGCCAGCAGTTCCAGCTATGGCTACACCTTC.

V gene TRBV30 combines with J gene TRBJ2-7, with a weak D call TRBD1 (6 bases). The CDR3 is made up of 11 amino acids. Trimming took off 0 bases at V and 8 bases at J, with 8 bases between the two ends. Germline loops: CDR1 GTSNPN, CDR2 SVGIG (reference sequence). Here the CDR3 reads CAWSVGGKQYF. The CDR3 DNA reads TGTGCCTGGAGTGTAGGGGGTAAGCAGTACTTC.

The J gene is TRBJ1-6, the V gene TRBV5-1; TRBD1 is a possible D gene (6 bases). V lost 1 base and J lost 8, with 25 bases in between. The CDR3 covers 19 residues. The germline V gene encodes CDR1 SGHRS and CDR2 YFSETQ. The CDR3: CASSLTASGLGATDSPLHF. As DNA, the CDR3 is TGCGCCAGCAGCTTGACCGCCTCAGGGCTGGGGGCAACGGATTCACCCCTCCACTTT.

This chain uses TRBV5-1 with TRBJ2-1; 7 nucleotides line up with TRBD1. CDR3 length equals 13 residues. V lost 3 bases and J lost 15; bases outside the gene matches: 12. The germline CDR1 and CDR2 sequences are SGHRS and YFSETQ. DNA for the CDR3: TGCGCCAGCAGCTCCCGTCCCGGGACAGATCTGTTCTTC. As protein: CASSSRPGTDLFF.

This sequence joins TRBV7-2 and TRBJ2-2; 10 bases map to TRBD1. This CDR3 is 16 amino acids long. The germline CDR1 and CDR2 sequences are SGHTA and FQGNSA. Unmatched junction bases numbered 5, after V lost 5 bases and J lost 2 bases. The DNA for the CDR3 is TGTGCCAGCAGCACCGGGACAGGGGCAAACACCGGGGAGCTGTTTTTT. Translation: CASSTGTGANTGELFF.

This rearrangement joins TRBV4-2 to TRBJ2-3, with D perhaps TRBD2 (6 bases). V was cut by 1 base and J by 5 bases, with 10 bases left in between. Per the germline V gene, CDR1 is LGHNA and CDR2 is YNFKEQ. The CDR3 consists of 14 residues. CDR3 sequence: CASSQAGAGDTQYF. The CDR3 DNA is TGTGCCAGCAGCCAAGCGGGAGCGGGAGATACGCAGTATTTT.

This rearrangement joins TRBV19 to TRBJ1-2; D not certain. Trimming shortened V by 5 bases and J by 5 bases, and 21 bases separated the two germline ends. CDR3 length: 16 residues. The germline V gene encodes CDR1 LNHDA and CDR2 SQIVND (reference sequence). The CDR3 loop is CASSSAGLSVSYGYTF. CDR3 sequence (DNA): TGTGCCAGTAGTTCTGCGGGATTGTCAGTGTCGTATGGCTACACCTTC.

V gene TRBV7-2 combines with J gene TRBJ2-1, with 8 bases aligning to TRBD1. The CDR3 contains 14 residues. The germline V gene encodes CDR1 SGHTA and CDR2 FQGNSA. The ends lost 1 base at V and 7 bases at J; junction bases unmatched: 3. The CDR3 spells CASSLGRQGNEQFF. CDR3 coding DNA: TGTGCCAGCAGCTTAGGAAGACAGGGGAATGAGCAGTTCTTC.